This entry features one T cell receptor beta chain sequence. The antigen is undetermined. Profiling relied on immunoSEQ multiplex PCR, and the TCRdb table lists in-frame clones only, not all of them. The data hold approximately 75,000 clones, with around 86% observed a single time. This sample is part of a study of T cell responses to AZD1222 COVID-19 vaccine. Whole-study findings and limits: There were vaccine-associated CD4 TCRs across spike, dominant at 160-218 and 743-854. No day 14 peak samples; only post-peak repertoires were characterized. The donor cohort was predominantly white British with a female majority, and clonal diversity may have been underestimated.

Analysis merged second doses at about 4 or about 12 weeks. In germline, CDR1 is SGHRS, CDR2 YFSETQ. The germline V and J ends were trimmed by 6 bases and 1 base, with 10 bases remaining between them. The CDR3 contains 13 residues. The material was peripheral blood, obtained 28 days after the second AZD1222 dose. This TCR was sampled from an adult who received the AZD1222 COVID-19 vaccine. This rearrangement joins TRBV5-1 to TRBJ1-1; no clear D gene. The CDR3 sequence is CASTGQTNTEAFF. Here the CDR3 DNA reads TGCGCCAGCACCGGGCAGACGAACACTGAAGCTTTCTTT.